The source of this T cell receptor (beta chain) is a study of blood T cells in healthy people across ages. Primed by a sample-barcoded 5' primer and a J-beta primer mix, a second PCR proceeded for 7 to 11 cycles. In TCRdb, the 5' RACE reads were re-called with MiXCR into one record per CDR3 protein. The sample holds 1.5 million to 2 million distinct CDR3 sequences, roughly 32% seen once. What was sequenced was blood. The sequence was obtained from a woman aged 30 to 39 in good health.

CDR3 amino acids: CASSGGDIEQYF. As DNA, the CDR3 is TGTGCCAGCAGTGGGGGGGACATCGAGCAGTACTTC. The chain employs TRBV3-1 and TRBJ2-5, with D tentatively TRBD2 (7 bases). The J call is in doubt because the DNA end fits TRBJ2-7 better. CDR3 length equals 12 residues. The V gene's germline CDR1 is LGHDT and CDR2 YNNKEL (reference sequence).